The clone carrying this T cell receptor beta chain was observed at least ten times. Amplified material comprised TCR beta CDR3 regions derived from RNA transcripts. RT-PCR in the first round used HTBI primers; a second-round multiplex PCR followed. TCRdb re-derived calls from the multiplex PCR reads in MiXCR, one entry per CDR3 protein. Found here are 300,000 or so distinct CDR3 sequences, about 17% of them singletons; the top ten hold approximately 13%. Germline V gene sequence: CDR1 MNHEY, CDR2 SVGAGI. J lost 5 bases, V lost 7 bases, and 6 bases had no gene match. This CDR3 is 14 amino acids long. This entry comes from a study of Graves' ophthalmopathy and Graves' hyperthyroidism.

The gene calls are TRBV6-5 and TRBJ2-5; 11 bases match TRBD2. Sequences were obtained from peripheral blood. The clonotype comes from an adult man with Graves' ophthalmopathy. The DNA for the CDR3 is TGTGCCAGCAACTTACTAGCGGGGGTCGAGACCCAGTACTTC. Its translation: CASNLLAGVETQYF.